The 30 T cell receptor beta chains below were found in one sample sequenced in a study of T cells in Graves' hyperthyroidism and ophthalmopathy. The CDR3 regions of TCR beta were amplified from RNA transcripts. The HTBI primer set served for first-round RT-PCR of the TCR CDR3. TCRdb redid the calling of the multiplex PCR reads with MiXCR, one entry per CDR3 protein. Among some 360,000 distinct CDR3 sequences listed, around 13% were seen once. The sequenced sample was blood. The source is a woman in her sixties with Graves' hyperthyroidism.

This clonotype was observed at least ten times. CDR3 coding DNA: TGTGCCAGCAGTGGCCGTGGCCCTTCGATGGAGCAGTTCTTC. Translation: CASSGRGPSMEQFF. This chain uses TRBV2 with TRBJ2-1, with D unclear. The CDR3 consists of 14 residues. Germline CDR1 SNHLY, CDR2 FYNNEI. Between the trimmed V and J ends, which lost 4 bases and 10 bases, there was a span of 17 bases. Drawing the rest from reference TRBV2 and TRBJ2-1, the complete variable domain is EPEVTQTPSHQVTQMGQEVILRCVPISNHLYFYWYRQILGQKVEFLVSFYNNEISEKSEIFDDQFSVERPDGSNFTLKIRSTKLEDSAMYFCASSGRGPSMEQFFGPGTRLTVL.

This clonotype occurred a few times. The genes are TRBV24-1 and TRBJ2-3; no reliable D call. Trimming removed 4 bases at V and 0 bases at J, with 13 bases between. Looked up from germline, CDR1 is KGHDR and CDR2 is SFDVKD. The CDR3 spans 16 residues. CDR3 sequence: CATSDQNHASTDTQYF. In DNA form, the CDR3 reads TGTGCCACCAGTGACCAAAATCACGCTAGCACAGATACGCAGTATTTT.

Remarks on this clonotype: Just one base apart from a much larger clone, this may be a read error. J is TRBJ2-1 and V is TRBV7-3; 13 bases agree with TRBD2. Germline lookup yields CDR1 SGHTA and CDR2 FQGTGA. Unmatched junction bases numbered 7, after V lost 6 bases and J lost 5 bases. The CDR3 has 16 residues. The CDR3 loop reads CASSSMGLAGNNEQFF. The CDR3 nucleotides read TGTGCCAGCAGTTCGATGGGACTAGCGGGGAACAATGAGCAGTTCTTC.

This clonotype was seen many times. The CDR3 region is CAGEWLQNIQYF. In DNA form, the CDR3 reads TGTGCCGGAGAGTGGCTTCAAAACATTCAGTACTTC. The V and J genes are TRBV30 and TRBJ2-4; no definite D call. This CDR3 has 12 amino acids. Trimming cost V 8 bases and J 5 bases, with 13 bases left between them. The germline CDR1 and CDR2 sequences are GTSNPN and SVGIG (reference sequence).

There are many counts of this clonotype. This chain joins TRBV7-2 and TRBJ2-1; D is possibly TRBD2 (5 bases). The CDR3 spans 14 residues. The V and J ends lost 5 bases and 10 bases respectively, with 18 bases between them. Germline V CDR1 and CDR2: SGHTA, FQGNSA. The CDR3 DNA reads TGTGCCAGCAGCGGCCTAGGAGGTCCGGGGGAGCAGTTCTTC. This translates into CASSGLGGPGEQFF.

Worth noting for this clonotype: A read error is possible here, since a much larger clone lies one base away. This chain joins TRBV28 and TRBJ2-5; D is unclear. CDR1 is MDHEN, CDR2 SYDVKM, per germline. There are 12 residues in the CDR3. The CDR3 reads CASSFLEEAQYF. For the CDR3, the DNA is TGTGCCAGCAGTTTCCTTGAAGAGGCCCAGTACTTC.

The chain has TRBV4-1 and TRBJ1-2; 9 bases fit TRBD1. The CDR3 covers 15 residues. The germline V gene encodes CDR1 MGHRA and CDR2 YSYEKL. Trimming took 4 bases from V and 0 from J; bases not matched to a gene: 3. CDR3 sequence: CASSPGQGPNYGYTF. CDR3 bases: TGCGCCAGCAGCCCCGGACAGGGGCCTAACTATGGCTACACCTTC.

This clonotype has just a few counts. The chain couples TRBV3-1 to TRBJ2-7, with 7 nucleotides matching TRBD2. This CDR3 has 15 amino acids. CDR1 and CDR2 (germline): LGHDT, YNNKEL (reference sequence). V was pared by 4 bases and J by 2 bases, with 8 bases of the junction left unmatched. The CDR3 DNA sequence: TGTGCCAGCAGCCCCTGGACTAGAGCTGCCTACGAGCAGTACTTC. This codes for CASSPWTRAAYEQYF.

Ten or more counts support this clonotype. The chain has TRBV20-1 and TRBJ1-1, with TRBD1 as a possible D gene (6 bases). Germline V gives CDR1 DFQATT, CDR2 SNEGSKA (reference sequence). The CDR3 sequence is 15 residues long. The ends were cut back, 3 bases at V and 4 bases at J, with 18 bases in the middle. The CDR3 loop is CSARVWQGFGTEAFF. The DNA of the CDR3 is TGCAGTGCTAGGGTTTGGCAGGGGTTCGGCACTGAAGCTTTCTTT.

A note on this clonotype: A much larger clonotype is one base distant, so this may be a read error. CDR3 nucleotides: TGCAGTGCTAGAGGGAAATTGGGCACCGGGGAGCTGCTTTTT. Translating it yields CSARGKLGTGELLF. The V call is TRBV20-1, the J call TRBJ2-2, with D tentatively TRBD2 (5 bases). Germline V lookup: CDR1 DFQATT, CDR2 SNEGSKA (reference sequence). The CDR3 has 14 amino acids.

This clonotype was counted many times. This sequence joins TRBV11-3 and TRBJ2-3, with 8 bases matching TRBD1. The CDR3 has 15 residues. CDR1 is SGHNT and CDR2 is YENEEA in the germline V gene. V shed 5 bases, J shed 3 bases, and the junction held 7 bases outside the gene matches. This CDR3 reads CASSQRDRITDTQYF. The CDR3 coding sequence is TGTGCCAGCAGCCAAAGGGACAGGATTACAGATACGCAGTATTTT. Full variable domain (remainder filled in from reference TRBV11-3 and TRBJ2-3): EAGVVQSPRYKIIEKKQPVAFWCNPISGHNTLYWYLQNLGQGPELLIRYENEEAVDDSQLPKDRFSAERLKGVDSTLKIQPAELGDSAVYLCASSQRDRITDTQYFGPGTRLTVL.

A few counts support this clonotype. The V and J genes are TRBV19 and TRBJ2-3, with a tentative D call TRBD2 (6 bases). The CDR3 sequence is 15 residues long. The germline CDR1 and CDR2 sequences are LNHDA and SQIVND (reference sequence). Trimming removed 6 bases from V and 5 bases from J, with 18 bases in between. The chain's CDR3 is CASRPTSQAGDTQYF. CDR3 nucleotides: TGTGCCAGTAGGCCTACTAGCCAAGCGGGAGATACGCAGTATTTT.

This clonotype was found many times. The V call is TRBV7-8, the J call TRBJ1-1; perhaps TRBD1 as D (5 bases). This CDR3 spans 15 amino acids. The germline CDR1 and CDR2 sequences are SGHVS and FQNEAQ. Trimming shortened V by 5 bases and J by 5 bases, and 18 bases separated the two germline ends. CDR3 sequence reads: CASSQFSQGGTEAFF. CDR3 DNA sequence: TGTGCCAGCAGCCAGTTTTCGCAGGGTGGGACTGAAGCTTTCTTT.

This clonotype was counted ten times or more. This rearrangement joins TRBV30 to TRBJ1-2; 8 bases fit TRBD1. The CDR3 length is 14 residues. CDR1 and CDR2 from the germline V gene are GTSNPN and SVGIG (reference sequence). Trimming at V came to 3 bases and at J to 8 bases, leaving 11 bases not matched to a gene. CDR3 loop: CAWRAPGQVRGYTF. In DNA form, the CDR3 reads TGTGCCTGGAGGGCGCCGGGACAGGTGCGGGGCTACACCTTC.

J is TRBJ2-7 and V is TRBV11-3, with no clear D. V was clipped by 0 bases and J by 4 bases, with 13 bases between them. Looked up from germline, CDR1 is SGHNT and CDR2 is YENEEA. CDR3 length: 15 residues. The CDR3 sequence is CASSLDGSDPYEQYF. The DNA of the CDR3 is TGTGCCAGCAGCTTAGACGGCAGTGATCCTTACGAGCAGTACTTC.

In this sample, this clonotype turned up many times. The gene calls are TRBV18 and TRBJ2-3; 7 bases match TRBD1. V lost 2 bases and J lost 4; bases outside the gene matches: 9. The CDR3 covers 16 residues. Germline CDR1 reads KGHSH; CDR2 reads LQKENI. CDR3 DNA sequence: TGTGCCAGCTCACCATCGACAGGGATGGGCCCAGATACGCAGTATTTT. Translated, it gives CASSPSTGMGPDTQYF.

This clonotype has just a few counts. This rearrangement joins TRBV30 to TRBJ1-1; D unresolved. This CDR3 has 11 amino acids. Germline V gene lookup returns CDR1 GTSNPN and CDR2 SVGIG (reference sequence). V dropped 0 bases and J dropped 4 bases, with 3 bases sitting between them. The CDR3 DNA sequence: TGTGCCTGGAGTGTAAGCACTGAAGCTTTCTTT. Protein sequence: CAWSVSTEAFF. Full variable domain (missing parts from reference TRBV30 and TRBJ1-1): SQTIHQWPATLVQPVGSPLSLECTVEGTSNPNLYWYRQAAGRGLQLLFYSVGIGQISSEVPQNLSASRPQDRQFILSSKKLLLSDSGFYLCAWSVSTEAFFGQGTRLTVV.

V usage is TRBV6-1 and J usage is TRBJ2-1; TRBD1 is a possible D gene (5 bases). Looked up from germline, CDR1 is MNHNS and CDR2 is SASEGT. Trimming removed 6 bases from V and 7 bases from J, with 19 bases in between. The CDR3 is 15 amino acids. Here the CDR3 reads CASRPQGAPKNEQFF. CDR3 DNA: TGTGCCAGCAGGCCGCAGGGCGCTCCTAAGAATGAGCAGTTCTTC.

This sequence joins TRBV9 and TRBJ2-5; no clear D. The CDR3 covers 15 residues. Trimming took off 2 bases at V and 5 bases at J, with 16 bases between the two ends. The germline V gene has CDR1 SGDLS and CDR2 YYNGEE. CDR3 in amino acids: CASSVGIASDETQYF. CDR3 DNA sequence: TGTGCCAGCAGCGTGGGCATCGCTAGTGACGAGACCCAGTACTTC.

This clonotype was recorded many times. V is TRBV12-3 or TRBV12-4 and J is TRBJ2-5, with D unclear. This CDR3 spans 14 amino acids. The germline V and J ends were trimmed by 5 bases and 4 bases, with 14 bases remaining between them. The CDR3 nucleotides are TGTGCCAGCAGTCCCAGACCCGGCGGAGAGACCCAGTACTTC. Its protein is CASSPRPGGETQYF.

This clonotype was found many times. This may come from a read error, since a much larger clone is one base off. The rearrangement links TRBV2 to TRBJ2-5; 14 nucleotides agree with TRBD2. The CDR3 spans 16 residues. CDR1 is SNHLY, CDR2 FYNNEI, per germline. V was clipped by 7 bases and J by 1 base; unmatched bases: 5. The CDR3 nucleotides are TGTGCCAGCAATGAGGGACTAGCGGGAGCCCAAGAGACCCAGTACTTC. Translation gives CASNEGLAGAQETQYF.

This clonotype appeared many times. The rearrangement links TRBV11-3 to TRBJ2-1; a weak D match, TRBD2 (7 bases). CDR1 and CDR2 (germline): SGHNT, YENEEA. Deletions cut 5 bases from V and 8 bases from J, with 22 bases between. The CDR3 contains 16 residues. In DNA, the CDR3 is TGTGCCAGCAGCCCCTCAGGGTGGGGGGGCGGCGATGAGCAGTTCTTC. Protein: CASSPSGWGGGDEQFF.

This clonotype appeared a few times. The J gene is TRBJ2-4, the V gene TRBV24-1; a possible D gene is TRBD2 (6 bases). CDR1 KGHDR and CDR2 SFDVKD come from the germline V gene. V was shortened by 4 bases and J by 5 bases, with 17 bases between the two germline ends. This CDR3 is 16 amino acids long. As DNA, the CDR3 is TGTGCCACCAGTGACCCGCGTGCGGGGCGCGAAAACATTCAGTACTTC. This codes for CATSDPRAGRENIQYF.

Regarding this clonotype: No conserved phenylalanine or tryptophan is present at the end of the CDR3, so a read error is the likely explanation. The chain employs TRBV6-2 or TRBV6-3 and TRBJ2-3; TRBD1 is a possible D gene (7 bases). CDR1 and CDR2 (germline): MNHEY, SVGEGT. This CDR3 is 15 amino acids long. V dropped 4 bases and J dropped 0 bases, with 11 bases sitting between them. The CDR3 reads CASSSQGTSTDTQYL. For the CDR3, the DNA is TGTGCCAGCAGTTCACAGGGGACTAGCACAGATACGCAGTATCTT.

The rearrangement links TRBV18 to TRBJ2-1; 11 nucleotides agree with TRBD1. The CDR3 has 17 residues. V trimming: 2 bases; J trimming: 3 bases; junction bases outside the gene matches: 6. Germline CDR1 and CDR2: KGHSH and LQKENI. This CDR3 reads CASSPSSGTGGYNEQFF. The CDR3, as DNA: TGTGCCAGCTCACCATCTTCCGGGACAGGGGGCTACAATGAGCAGTTCTTC.

This clonotype was seen ten or more times. This chain links TRBV20-1 with TRBJ2-1, with 7 bases aligning to TRBD2. Per the germline V gene, CDR1 is DFQATT and CDR2 is SNEGSKA (reference sequence). CDR3 size: 15 residues. Trimming at V came to 5 bases and at J to 6 bases, leaving 13 bases not matched to a gene. CDR3 in DNA: TGCAGTGCTTTGGGGAGGGGAGGACCGACCAATGAGCAGTTCTTC. Translated, it gives CSALGRGGPTNEQFF.

This clonotype was detected many times. The chain joins TRBV30 to TRBJ2-5; maybe TRBD2 (5 bases). V lost 4 bases, J lost 2 bases, and 14 bases lay in between. CDR1 GTSNPN and CDR2 SVGIG come from the germline V gene (reference sequence). The CDR3 runs 14 residues. This chain's CDR3 is CAWTAVLAQETQYF. Written as DNA, the CDR3 is TGTGCCTGGACCGCCGTCCTAGCACAAGAGACCCAGTACTTC.

This clonotype was picked up many times. V gene TRBV30 combines with J gene TRBJ2-1, with a weak D call TRBD2 (5 bases). The CDR3 consists of 14 residues. Trimming removed 2 bases from V and 5 bases from J, with 13 bases in between. CDR1 GTSNPN and CDR2 SVGIG come from the germline V gene (reference sequence). The CDR3 loop is CAWSKWRRNNEQFF. The CDR3 coding sequence is TGTGCCTGGAGTAAGTGGCGGAGGAACAATGAGCAGTTCTTC.

Many counts were recorded for this clonotype. The genes are TRBV6-1 and TRBJ2-7; D tentatively reads TRBD1 or TRBD2 (5 bases each). CDR1 is MNHNS and CDR2 is SASEGT in the germline V gene. Between the trimmed V and J ends, which lost 8 bases and 3 bases, there was a span of 17 bases. CDR3 length equals 14 residues. The CDR3 here is CASFKGTEHYEQYF. The CDR3 bases are TGTGCCAGCTTCAAAGGGACGGAACACTACGAGCAGTACTTC.

This clonotype came up many times. The rearrangement uses TRBV2 and TRBJ2-7; D could derive from TRBD1 or TRBD2 (5 bases each). Germline assignment: CDR1 SNHLY and CDR2 FYNNEI. Trimming left V 4 bases short and J 5 bases short, with 18 bases between. This CDR3 comprises 15 residues. CDR3 amino acids: CASSAGGRSIDEQYF. The CDR3 DNA sequence: TGTGCCAGCAGTGCTGGGGGACGATCCATCGACGAGCAGTACTTC. Using reference TRBV2 and TRBJ2-7 for the parts outside the CDR3, the full variable domain is EPEVTQTPSHQVTQMGQEVILRCVPISNHLYFYWYRQILGQKVEFLVSFYNNEISEKSEIFDDQFSVERPDGSNFTLKIRSTKLEDSAMYFCASSAGGRSIDEQYFGPGTRLTVT.